Listed below are T cell receptor beta chains from one sample, sequenced in a study of immune cell composition in non-small cell lung cancer. Profiling relied on immunoSEQ multiplex PCR, and the TCRdb table lists in-frame clones only, not all of them. The sample contains 2,000 to 3,000 clones, roughly 80% of which appear only once. The sequenced sample was lung tumor tissue. These TCRs come from a human donor with non-small cell lung cancer. CDR3s include the opening cysteine and the closing phenylalanine or tryptophan. D genes are given only for firm matches. The listing skips clone size in some rows; elsewhere it reads once, few, many or a size class.

clone_size,d_call,j_call,v_call,cdr3_length,cdr3_aa,cdr3_nt
NA,TRBD1,TRBJ1-1,TRBV28,14,CASSFPDRDTEAFF,TGTGCCAGCAGTTTTCCCGACAGGGACACTGAAGCTTTCTTT
once,TRBD1,TRBJ2-7,TRBV11-2,13,CASSPGQGSKQYF,TGTGCCAGCAGCCCTGGACAGGGAAGCAAGCAGTACTTC
NA,TRBD2,TRBJ2-7,TRBV5-1,15,CASSLTSGSPYEQYF,TGCGCCAGCAGCTTGACTAGCGGGTCCCCCTACGAGCAGTACTTC
NA,TRBD1,TRBJ2-7,TRBV7-6,13,CASSLGQGDEQYF,TGTGCCAGCAGCTTAGGACAGGGAGACGAGCAGTACTTC
NA,TRBD1,TRBJ1-5,TRBV6-5,15,CASSYGTGGHQPQHF,TGTGCCAGCAGTTACGGGACAGGGGGCCATCAGCCCCAGCATTTT
NA,TRBD1,TRBJ1-1,TRBV5-1,16,CASSLYGQGTHTEAFF,TGCGCCAGCAGCTTGTATGGACAGGGGACGCACACTGAAGCTTTCTTT
NA,NA,TRBJ1-5,TRBV7-2,12,CASSFGGQPQHF,TGTGCCAGCAGCTTCGGCGGACAGCCCCAGCATTTT
NA,NA,TRBJ2-2,TRBV27,15,CASSLRTGDTGELFF,TGTGCCAGCAGTTTAAGAACAGGAGACACCGGGGAGCTGTTTTTT
NA,TRBD1,TRBJ1-2,TRBV6-5,14,CASSRQGGYYGYTF,TGTGCCAGCAGCCGACAGGGGGGGTACTATGGCTACACCTTC
NA,NA,TRBJ1-1,TRBV5-1,14,CASSLEQGQTEAFF,TGCGCCAGCAGCTTGGAACAGGGTCAGACTGAAGCTTTCTTT
NA,NA,TRBJ1-2,TRBV7-6,14,CASSLALGSGGYTF,TGTGCCAGCAGCTTAGCGCTCGGGAGTGGGGGCTACACCTTC
NA,NA,TRBJ2-2,TRBV5-1,14,CASSLSTDTGELFF,TGCGCCAGCAGCTTGTCCACTGACACCGGGGAGCTGTTTTTT
few,TRBD1,TRBJ2-2,TRBV10-1,15,CASSDRDRNTGELFF,TGCGCCAGCAGTGACCGGGACAGGAACACCGGGGAGCTGTTTTTT
NA,TRBD2,TRBJ2-1,TRBV5-6,16,CASSRTSGGGYNEQFF,TGTGCCAGCAGCCGGACTAGCGGGGGGGGCTACAATGAGCAGTTCTTC
NA,TRBD1,TRBJ2-3,TRBV19,15,CASRDRVRDTDTQYF,TGTGCCAGTAGGGACAGGGTTCGGGACACAGATACGCAGTATTTT
NA,TRBD2,TRBJ2-3,TRBV11-2,16,CASSLASGGATDTQYF,TGTGCCAGCAGCTTAGCTAGCGGGGGGGCCACAGATACGCAGTATTTT
NA,TRBD1,TRBJ2-6,TRBV19,18,CASRAGQGAQSLANVLTF,TGTGCCAGTAGAGCAGGACAGGGGGCGCAATCTCTAGCCAACGTCCTGACTTTC
NA,NA,TRBJ2-3,TRBV30,17,CAHVGEVPPPSTDTQYF,TGTGCCCATGTGGGGGAGGTCCCACCCCCTAGCACAGATACGCAGTATTTT
NA,TRBD1,TRBJ2-2,TRBV9,16,CASSAWTGGRTGELFF,TGTGCCAGCAGCGCATGGACAGGGGGCAGGACCGGGGAGCTGTTTTTT
NA,NA,TRBJ1-6,TRBV5-1,14,CASSFTGWDSPLHF,TGCGCCAGCAGCTTTACGGGATGGGATTCACCCCTCCACTTT
once,NA,TRBJ2-3,TRBV7-6,14,CASSLDGVIDTQYF,TGTGCCAGCAGCTTAGACGGGGTTATAGATACGCAGTATTTT
NA,NA,TRBJ2-5,TRBV7-8,15,CASSFQGRGQETQYF,TGTGCCAGCAGCTTCCAGGGGCGCGGGCAAGAGACCCAGTACTTC
NA,NA,TRBJ2-7,TRBV7-2,13,CASSWDNSYEQYF,TGTGCCAGCAGCTGGGACAACTCCTACGAGCAGTACTTC
once,TRBD1,TRBJ1-2,TRBV19,16,CASSTGGIGSYLGYTF,TGTGCCAGTTCGACAGGGGGCATAGGAAGTTATCTGGGCTACACCTTC
NA,NA,TRBJ1-4,TRBV7-2,14,CASSLDGFYEKLFF,TGTGCCAGCAGCTTAGACGGGTTCTATGAAAAACTGTTTTTT
once,TRBD2,TRBJ2-3,TRBV7-2,17,CASSSLLGLVGADTQYF,TGTGCCAGCAGCTCGCTCCTAGGACTAGTCGGGGCAGATACGCAGTATTTT
NA,TRBD1,TRBJ2-7,TRBV6-5,14,CASSSQGAMSEQYF,TGTGCCAGCAGTTCACAGGGGGCAATGAGCGAGCAGTACTTC
NA,NA,TRBJ2-7,TRBV5-6,16,CASSGTGTQPSYEQYF,TGTGCCAGCAGCGGAACCGGGACACAACCCTCCTACGAGCAGTACTTC
few,NA,TRBJ1-5,TRBV4-3,15,CASSQDSGSNQPQHF,TGCGCCAGCAGCCAAGATTCGGGAAGCAATCAGCCCCAGCATTTT
NA,NA,TRBJ2-5,TRBV20-1,11,CSARVEGTQYF,TGCAGTGCTAGAGTGGAGGGGACCCAGTACTTC
once,NA,TRBJ2-5,TRBV7-2,13,CASFTQGFVTQYF,TGTGCCAGCTTCACCCAGGGGTTTGTGACCCAGTACTTC
NA,NA,TRBJ2-1,TRBV10-3,13,CAISLQGDNEQFF,TGTGCCATCAGCCTCCAGGGTGACAATGAGCAGTTCTTC
NA,NA,TRBJ2-4,TRBV6-5,15,CASSKAPGAKNIQYF,TGTGCCAGCAGCAAAGCCCCCGGAGCCAAAAACATTCAGTACTTC
few,NA,TRBJ1-5,TRBV4-1,14,CASSQDIRNQPQHF,TGCGCCAGCAGCCAGGACATACGAAATCAGCCCCAGCATTTT
NA,TRBD2,TRBJ2-1,TRBV6-4,14,CASSDIAGTSKQFF,TGTGCCAGCAGTGACATTGCCGGGACTAGCAAGCAGTTCTTC
NA,NA,TRBJ2-1,TRBV4-1,14,CASSHASEYNEQFF,TGCGCCAGCAGCCACGCTAGCGAGTACAATGAGCAGTTCTTC
NA,NA,TRBJ1-1,TRBV6-5,14,CASTRGQLNTEAFF,TGTGCCAGCACCCGCGGACAGCTGAACACTGAAGCTTTCTTT
NA,TRBD1,TRBJ1-1,TRBV4-3,17,CASSQGAGTGVRTEAFF,TGCGCCAGCAGCCAAGGGGCGGGGACAGGGGTCCGCACTGAAGCTTTCTTT
NA,TRBD1,TRBJ1-1,TRBV4-3,13,CASSHEGAGEAFF,TGCGCCAGCAGCCACGAGGGGGCTGGTGAAGCTTTCTTT
NA,NA,TRBJ2-7,TRBV18,15,CASSPGTGIAYEQYF,TGTGCCAGCTCACCAGGAACGGGGATCGCCTACGAGCAGTACTTC
NA,TRBD1,TRBJ1-2,TRBV10-2,13,CATTTGPFNGYTF,TGCGCCACCACGACAGGGCCCTTTAATGGCTACACCTTC
NA,TRBD1,TRBJ1-3,TRBV27,16,CASSLSATGLGNTIYF,TGTGCCAGCAGTTTATCGGCGACAGGGCTGGGAAACACCATATATTTT
NA,NA,TRBJ2-7,TRBV9,14,CASSVVPSSYEQYF,TGTGCCAGCAGCGTAGTGCCTAGCTCCTACGAGCAGTACTTC
NA,NA,TRBJ1-1,TRBV27,14,CASSLMGGNTEAFF,TGTGCCAGCAGTTTAATGGGGGGGAACACTGAAGCTTTCTTT
once,NA,TRBJ1-1,TRBV4-1,14,CASTPRQTNTEAFF,TGCGCCAGCACCCCGAGGCAAACGAACACTGAAGCTTTCTTT
NA,NA,TRBJ2-3,TRBV2,13,CASSVTITDTQYF,TGTGCCAGCAGCGTCACTATCACAGATACGCAGTATTTT
NA,NA,TRBJ2-3,TRBV29-1,13,CSVEERRADTQYF,TGCAGCGTTGAAGAGCGGCGTGCAGATACGCAGTATTTT
NA,NA,TRBJ2-5,TRBV7-6,15,CASSLDYPGEETQYF,TGTGCCAGCAGCTTAGATTATCCAGGGGAAGAGACCCAGTACTTC
NA,NA,TRBJ1-2,TRBV7-9,13,CASSLSSGPSYTF,TGTGCCAGCAGCTTAAGTTCAGGGCCTAGCTACACCTTC
NA,TRBD1,TRBJ1-4,TRBV6-5,14,CASTIGQGGEKLFF,TGTGCCAGCACCATAGGACAGGGCGGTGAAAAACTGTTTTTT
few,NA,TRBJ1-2,TRBV2,14,CASSEGTTDYGYTF,TGTGCCAGCAGTGAAGGGACAACCGACTATGGCTACACCTTC
NA,TRBD1,TRBJ2-6,TRBV7-7,16,CASSPGQGSGANVLTF,TGTGCCAGCAGCCCGGGACAGGGCTCTGGGGCCAACGTCCTGACTTTC
NA,TRBD2,TRBJ2-7,TRBV25-1,15,CASGQAAGPSYEQYF,TGTGCCAGCGGCCAGGCAGCGGGGCCCTCCTACGAGCAGTACTTC
few,NA,TRBJ1-2,TRBV19,16,CASSGQQGVVSDGYTF,TGTGCCAGTAGTGGTCAACAGGGTGTGGTATCAGATGGCTACACCTTC
NA,TRBD1,TRBJ2-2,TRBV29-1,17,CSVAGDRDQGVAGELFF,TGCAGCGTGGCCGGGGACAGGGATCAGGGGGTTGCCGGGGAGCTGTTTTTT
NA,TRBD1,TRBJ2-7,TRBV5-1,14,CASSLDRGHYEQYF,TGCGCCAGCAGCTTGGACAGGGGACACTACGAGCAGTACTTC
NA,TRBD1,TRBJ2-7,TRBV6-5,14,CASSYERGRGEQYF,TGTGCCAGCAGTTACGAAAGGGGGCGAGGGGAGCAGTACTTC
NA,TRBD2,TRBJ2-7,TRBV5-1,14,CASSPQGLVLEQYF,TGCGCCAGCAGCCCTCAGGGACTAGTCCTCGAGCAGTACTTC